The clone carrying this T cell receptor beta chain showed up just a few times. No antigen is known for it. The entry originates in a study of T cell responses to AZD1222 COVID-19 vaccine. Points from the study as a whole: Donors, mostly white British, included more females; clonal diversity was possibly underestimated.

The germline gives CDR1 SGHDT, CDR2 YYEEEE. The CDR3 extends over 12 amino acids. Trimming left V 5 bases short and J 5 bases short, with 11 bases between. Assay: immunoSEQ multiplex PCR; the TCRdb copy retains only in-frame clones and omits some. The sample lists 130,000 to 150,000 clones, under 95% seen once, with approximately 5.2% in the top ten. The sequence was obtained from an adult in good health. The material sequenced was peripheral blood, taken on day 0 of AZD1222 vaccination. The V and J genes are TRBV5-6 and TRBJ2-7; D ambiguous. The DNA for the CDR3 is TGTGCCAGCAGTAGTAGCTTTCACGAGCAGTACTTC. Encoded protein: CASSSSFHEQYF.